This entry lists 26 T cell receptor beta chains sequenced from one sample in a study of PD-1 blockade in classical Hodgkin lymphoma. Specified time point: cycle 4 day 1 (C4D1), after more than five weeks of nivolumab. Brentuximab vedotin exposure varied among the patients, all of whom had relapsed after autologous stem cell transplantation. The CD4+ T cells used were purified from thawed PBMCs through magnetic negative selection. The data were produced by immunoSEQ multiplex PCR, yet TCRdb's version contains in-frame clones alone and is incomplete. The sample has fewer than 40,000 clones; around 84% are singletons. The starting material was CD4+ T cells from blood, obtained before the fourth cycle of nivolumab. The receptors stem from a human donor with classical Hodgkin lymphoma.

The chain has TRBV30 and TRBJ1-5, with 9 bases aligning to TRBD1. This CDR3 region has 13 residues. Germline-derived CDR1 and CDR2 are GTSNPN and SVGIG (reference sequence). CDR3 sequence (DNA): TGTGCATCCGGGACAGGGAATAATCAGCCCCAGCATTTT. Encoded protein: CASGTGNNQPQHF.

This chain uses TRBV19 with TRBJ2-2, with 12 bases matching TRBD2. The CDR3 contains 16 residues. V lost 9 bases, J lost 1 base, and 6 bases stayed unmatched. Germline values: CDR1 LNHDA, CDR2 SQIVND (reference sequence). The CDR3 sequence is CASRLAGALNTGELFF. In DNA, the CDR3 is TGTGCCAGCAGACTAGCGGGGGCCTTGAACACCGGGGAGCTGTTTTTT. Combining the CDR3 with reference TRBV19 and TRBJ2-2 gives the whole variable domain DGGITQSPKYLFRKEGQNVTLSCEQNLNHDAMYWYRQDPGQGLRLIYYSQIVNDFQKGDIAEGYSVSREKKESFPLTVTSAQKNPTAFYLCASRLAGALNTGELFFGEGSRLTVL.

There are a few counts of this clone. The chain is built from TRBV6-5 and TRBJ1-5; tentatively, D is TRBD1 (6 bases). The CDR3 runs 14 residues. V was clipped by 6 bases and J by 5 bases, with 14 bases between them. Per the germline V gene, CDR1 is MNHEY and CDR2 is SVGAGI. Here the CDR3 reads CASRDSGGYQPQHF. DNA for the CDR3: TGTGCCAGCAGAGACAGCGGGGGCTATCAGCCCCAGCATTTT.

CDR3 bases: TGTGCCAGCAGTGAGTCCAGGGCGAGCGAGCAGTACTTC. Its protein product is CASSESRASEQYF. This chain connects TRBV6-1 to TRBJ2-7; D possibly corresponds to TRBD1 (5 bases). V shed 3 bases and J shed 6 bases, with 12 bases lying between them. Germline V lookup: CDR1 MNHNS, CDR2 SASEGT. The CDR3 spans 13 residues.

CDR3 DNA: TGCGCCAGCAGCTTCCGGGACAACTCCTACGAGCAGTACTTC. Residues: CASSFRDNSYEQYF. The chain joins TRBV5-1 to TRBJ2-7, with D maybe TRBD1 (6 bases). V gave up 2 bases and J gave up 0 bases, with 9 bases separating them. The CDR3 is 14 residues long. Per germline, CDR1 SGHRS and CDR2 YFSETQ.

This CDR3 reads CASSLPGTGEKLFF. Here the CDR3 DNA reads TGTGCCAGCAGCTTGCCCGGGACAGGTGAAAAACTGTTTTTT. The V gene is TRBV7-2, the J gene TRBJ1-4; 8 nucleotides line up with TRBD1. The germline CDR1 and CDR2 sequences are SGHTA and FQGNSA. The V segment lost 3 bases and the J segment 7 bases; nucleotides outside the gene matches: 4. This CDR3 has 14 amino acids.

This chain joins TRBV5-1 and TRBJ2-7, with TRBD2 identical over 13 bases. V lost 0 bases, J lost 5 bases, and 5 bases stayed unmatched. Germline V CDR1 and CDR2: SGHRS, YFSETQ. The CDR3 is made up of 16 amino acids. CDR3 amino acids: CASSLGLAGGVDEQYF. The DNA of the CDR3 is TGCGCCAGCAGCTTGGGACTAGCGGGGGGCGTGGACGAGCAGTACTTC.

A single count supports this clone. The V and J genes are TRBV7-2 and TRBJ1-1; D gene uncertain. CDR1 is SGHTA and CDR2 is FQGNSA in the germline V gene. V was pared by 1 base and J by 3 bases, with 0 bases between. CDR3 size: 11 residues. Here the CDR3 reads CASSLDTEAFF. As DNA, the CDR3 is TGTGCCAGCAGCTTAGACACTGAAGCTTTCTTT.

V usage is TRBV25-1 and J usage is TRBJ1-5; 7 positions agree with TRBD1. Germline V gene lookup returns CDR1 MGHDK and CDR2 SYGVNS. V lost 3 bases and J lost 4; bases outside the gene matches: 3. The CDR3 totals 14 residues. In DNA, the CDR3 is TGTGCCAGCAGTGAGGGACAGCCTAATCAGCCCCAGCATTTT. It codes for CASSEGQPNQPQHF. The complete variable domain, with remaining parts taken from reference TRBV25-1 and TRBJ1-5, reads EADIYQTPRYLVIGTGKKITLECSQTMGHDKMYWYQQDPGMELHLIHYSYGVNSTEKGDLSSESTVSRIRTEHFPLTLESARPSHTSQYLCASSEGQPNQPQHFGDGTRLSIL.

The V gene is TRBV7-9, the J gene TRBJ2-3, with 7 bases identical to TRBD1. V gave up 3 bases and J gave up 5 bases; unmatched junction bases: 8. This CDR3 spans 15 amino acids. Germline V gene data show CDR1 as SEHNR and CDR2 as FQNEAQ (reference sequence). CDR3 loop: CASSLGDRDVDTQYF. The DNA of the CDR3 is TGTGCCAGCAGCTTGGGCGACAGGGATGTAGATACGCAGTATTTT. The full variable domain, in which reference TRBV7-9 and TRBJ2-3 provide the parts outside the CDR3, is DTGVSQNPRHKITKRGQNVTFRCDPISEHNRLYWYRQTLGQGPEFLTYFQNEAQLEKSRLLSDRFSAERPKGSFSTLEIQRTEQGDSAMYLCASSLGDRDVDTQYFGPGTRLTVL.

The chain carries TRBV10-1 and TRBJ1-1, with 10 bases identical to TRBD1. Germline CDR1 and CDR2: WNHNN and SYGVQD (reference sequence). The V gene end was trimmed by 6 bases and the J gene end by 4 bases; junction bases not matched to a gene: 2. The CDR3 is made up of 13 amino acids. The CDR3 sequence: CASRDRGSTEAFF. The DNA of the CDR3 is TGCGCCAGCAGGGACAGGGGGAGCACTGAAGCTTTCTTT.

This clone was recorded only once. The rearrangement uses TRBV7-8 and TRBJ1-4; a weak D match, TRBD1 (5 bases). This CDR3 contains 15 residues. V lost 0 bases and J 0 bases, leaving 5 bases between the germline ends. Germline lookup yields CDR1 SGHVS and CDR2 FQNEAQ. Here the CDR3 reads CASSLARATNEKLFF. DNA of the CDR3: TGTGCCAGCAGCTTAGCCAGGGCAACTAATGAAAAACTGTTTTTT.

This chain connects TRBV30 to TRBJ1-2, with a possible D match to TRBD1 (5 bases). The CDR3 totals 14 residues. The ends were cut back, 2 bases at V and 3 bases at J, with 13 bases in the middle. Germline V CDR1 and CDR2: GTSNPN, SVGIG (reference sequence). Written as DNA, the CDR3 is TGTGCCTGGAGTAAGGGGAACGGATACTATGGCTACACCTTC. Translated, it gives CAWSKGNGYYGYTF. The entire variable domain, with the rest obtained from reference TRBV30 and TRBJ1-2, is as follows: SQTIHQWPATLVQPVGSPLSLECTVEGTSNPNLYWYRQAAGRGLQLLFYSVGIGQISSEVPQNLSASRPQDRQFILSSKKLLLSDSGFYLCAWSKGNGYYGYTFGSGTRLTVV.

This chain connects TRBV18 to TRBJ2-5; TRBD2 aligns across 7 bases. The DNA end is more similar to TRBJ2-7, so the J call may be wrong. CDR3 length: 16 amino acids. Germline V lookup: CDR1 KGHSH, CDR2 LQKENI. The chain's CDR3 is CASSPKVGGTSYEQYF. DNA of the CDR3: TGTGCCAGCTCACCAAAGGTGGGGGGGACCTCCTACGAGCAGTACTTC.

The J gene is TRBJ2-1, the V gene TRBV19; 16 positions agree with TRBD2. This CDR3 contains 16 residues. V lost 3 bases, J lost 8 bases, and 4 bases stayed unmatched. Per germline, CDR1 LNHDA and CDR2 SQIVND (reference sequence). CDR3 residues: CASSMGLAGGLYEQFF. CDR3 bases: TGTGCCAGTAGTATGGGACTAGCGGGGGGGCTGTATGAGCAGTTCTTC.

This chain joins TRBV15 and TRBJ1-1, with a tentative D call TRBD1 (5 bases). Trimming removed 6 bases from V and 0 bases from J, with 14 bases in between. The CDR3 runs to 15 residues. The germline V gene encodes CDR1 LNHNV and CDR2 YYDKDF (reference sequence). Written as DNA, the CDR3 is TGTGCCACCAGGCTCTCCAGGGCCCTGAACACTGAAGCTTTCTTT. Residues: CATRLSRALNTEAFF. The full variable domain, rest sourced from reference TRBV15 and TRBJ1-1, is DAMVIQNPRYQVTQFGKPVTLSCSQTLNHNVMYWYQQKSSQAPKLLFHYYDKDFNNEADTPDNFQSRRPNTSFCFLDIRSPGLGDTAMYLCATRLSRALNTEAFFGQGTRLTVV.

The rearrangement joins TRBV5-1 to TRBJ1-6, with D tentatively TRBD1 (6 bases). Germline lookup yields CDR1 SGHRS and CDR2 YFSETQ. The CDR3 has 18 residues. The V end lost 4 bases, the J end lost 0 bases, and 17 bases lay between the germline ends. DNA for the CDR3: TGCGCCAGCAGCCCCACTCCACAGGGAAGCTCCTATAATTCACCCCTCCACTTT. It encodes CASSPTPQGSSYNSPLHF.

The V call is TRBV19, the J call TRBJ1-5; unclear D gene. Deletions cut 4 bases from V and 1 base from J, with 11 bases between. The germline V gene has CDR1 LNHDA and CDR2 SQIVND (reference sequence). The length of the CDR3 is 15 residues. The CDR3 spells CASSTMVRSNQPQHF. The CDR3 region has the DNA TGTGCCAGTAGTACGATGGTTCGGAGCAATCAGCCCCAGCATTTT.

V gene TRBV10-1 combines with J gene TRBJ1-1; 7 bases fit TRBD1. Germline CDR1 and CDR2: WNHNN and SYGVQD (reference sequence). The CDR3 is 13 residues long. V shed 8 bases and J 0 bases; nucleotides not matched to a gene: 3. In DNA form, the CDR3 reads TGCGCCAGCTCGGGACAGCTGAACACTGAAGCTTTCTTT. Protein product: CASSGQLNTEAFF.

CDR3 region: CARSLVWGCADTQYF. The CDR3 nucleotides are TGTGCCAGAAGCTTGGTGTGGGGGTGCGCAGATACGCAGTATTTT. The chain uses TRBV5-3 and TRBJ2-3; perhaps D is TRBD1 or TRBD2 (5 bases each). TRBV5-3 is classed as an ORF, of uncertain function. CDR3 length: 15 residues. Trimming left V 0 bases short and J 4 bases short, with 12 bases between.

The CDR3 loop is CASSLGGANYGYTF. The DNA for the CDR3 is TGTGCCAGCAGTCTCGGGGGGGCTAACTATGGCTACACCTTC. V is TRBV28 and J is TRBJ1-2; tentative D call: TRBD1 (5 bases). In germline, CDR1 is MDHEN, CDR2 SYDVKM. V lost 5 bases, J lost 0 bases, and 10 bases lay in between. The CDR3 totals 14 residues.

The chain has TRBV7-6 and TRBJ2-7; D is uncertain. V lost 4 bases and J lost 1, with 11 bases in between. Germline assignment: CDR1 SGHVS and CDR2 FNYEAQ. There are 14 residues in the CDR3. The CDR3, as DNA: TGTGCCAGCAGCTCCCCCATGAGATCCTACGAGCAGTACTTC. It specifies CASSSPMRSYEQYF.

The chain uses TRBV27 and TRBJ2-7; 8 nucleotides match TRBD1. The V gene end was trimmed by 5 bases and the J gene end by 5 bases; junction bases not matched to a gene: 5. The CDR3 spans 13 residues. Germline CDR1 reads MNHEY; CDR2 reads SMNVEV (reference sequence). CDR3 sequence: CASSQQGVNEQYF. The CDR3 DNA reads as TGTGCCAGCAGTCAACAGGGGGTCAACGAGCAGTACTTC.

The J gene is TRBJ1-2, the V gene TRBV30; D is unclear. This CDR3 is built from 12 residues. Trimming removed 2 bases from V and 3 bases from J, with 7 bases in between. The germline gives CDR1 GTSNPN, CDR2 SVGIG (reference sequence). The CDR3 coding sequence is TGTGCCTGGAGTAGAGTGCACTATGGCTACACCTTC. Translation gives CAWSRVHYGYTF.

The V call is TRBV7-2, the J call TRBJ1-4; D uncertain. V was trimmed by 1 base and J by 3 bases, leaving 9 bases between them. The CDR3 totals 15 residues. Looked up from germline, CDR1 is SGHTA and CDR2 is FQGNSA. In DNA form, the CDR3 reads TGTGCCAGCAGCTTAGTTTTCGGGGCTAATGAAAAACTGTTTTTT. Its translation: CASSLVFGANEKLFF.

The CDR3 coding sequence is TGTGCCAGCATCCTTGATCAGGGTTGGGCGGCTGAAGCTTTCTTT. Protein sequence: CASILDQGWAAEAFF. J is TRBJ1-1 and V is TRBV5-8, with D perhaps TRBD1 (5 bases). Between the trimmed V and J ends, which lost 6 bases and 6 bases, there was a span of 21 bases. Germline V lookup: CDR1 SGHTS, CDR2 YDEGEE. This CDR3 spans 15 amino acids. Full variable domain (rest looked up from reference TRBV5-8 and TRBJ1-1): EAGVTQSPTHLIKTRGQQATLRCSPISGHTSVYWYQQALGLGLQFLLWYDEGEERNRGNFPPRFSGRQFPNYSSELNVNALELEDSALYLCASILDQGWAAEAFFGQGTRLTVV.